What follows is one T cell receptor (beta chain) and its context. No antigen is known for it. This entry comes from a study of identifying expanded T cells in peripheral blood. Healthy donors had no documented immune events, such as infections, while sampled. The study's findings and limits: Across healthy donors, higher total template counts meant significantly greater roughly two-week count variance. Over around two and four weeks, about 16 and 19 clones changed, versus around 1.3 between replicates.

Assay used: immunoSEQ multiplex PCR; TCRdb lists only in-frame clones, some missing. The sample shows some 78,000 clones, more than 75% of them seen only once. V gave up 3 bases and J gave up 1 base, with 6 bases separating them. From germline, CDR1 is MRHNA and CDR2 SNTAGT. CDR3 length equals 13 residues. Sequenced input: blood. The source is a person between 18 and 75 years old in good health. V gene TRBV6-4 combines with J gene TRBJ1-1; no reliable D call. Here the CDR3 DNA reads TGTGCCAGCAGTGAAGGTGCGAACACTGAAGCTTTCTTT. It codes for CASSEGANTEAFF.